The 25 T cell receptor beta chains in this list originate from one sample, sequenced in a study of CD8+ T cells in alopecia areata. Extracted RNA was reverse transcribed into cDNA, the sequencing template. Only in-frame clones appear in the TCRdb table, and some are missing; sequencing was by immunoSEQ multiplex PCR. The sample holds roughly 180,000 clones, roughly 59% seen once. This specimen consisted of CD4+ T cells sorted from blood, obtained at week 0. The receptors were sampled from a human donor with alopecia areata.

A few counts support this clone. This sequence joins TRBV30 and TRBJ1-1; D is uncertain. Germline V gene sequence: CDR1 GTSNPN, CDR2 SVGIG (reference sequence). The CDR3 runs to 13 residues. V was shortened by 5 bases and J by 6 bases, with 16 bases between the two germline ends. For the CDR3, the DNA is TGTGCCTGGGGCCAGTTTGCCTACTCTGAAGCTTTCTTT. Translating gives CAWGQFAYSEAFF.

The J gene is TRBJ1-4, the V gene TRBV25-1; D may be TRBD1 (6 bases). CDR1 is MGHDK, CDR2 SYGVNS, per germline. V was shortened by 3 bases and J by 8 bases, with 19 bases between the two germline ends. The CDR3 spans 16 residues. The CDR3 bases are TGTGCCAGCAGTGACCCGGGGCGGGGGCGAGGAGAAAAACTGTTTTTT. As protein: CASSDPGRGRGEKLFF. The full variable domain, with the rest looked up from reference TRBV25-1 and TRBJ1-4, is EADIYQTPRYLVIGTGKKITLECSQTMGHDKMYWYQQDPGMELHLIHYSYGVNSTEKGDLSSESTVSRIRTEHFPLTLESARPSHTSQYLCASSDPGRGRGEKLFFGSGTQLSVL.

The chain carries TRBV6-1 and TRBJ1-1, with no clear D. This CDR3 has 14 amino acids. Germline V gives CDR1 MNHNS, CDR2 SASEGT. Between the trimmed V and J ends, which lost 8 bases and 4 bases, there was a span of 17 bases. This CDR3 is CASCARWGGTEAFF. The DNA of the CDR3 is TGTGCCAGCTGCGCCAGATGGGGAGGCACTGAAGCTTTCTTT.

This chain links TRBV5-1 with TRBJ2-2; a possible D gene is TRBD1 (8 bases). The germline V and J ends were trimmed by 3 bases and 6 bases, with 18 bases remaining between them. Germline V gene lookup returns CDR1 SGHRS and CDR2 YFSETQ. The CDR3 has 16 residues. CDR3: CASSYLRTGRAGELFF. The CDR3 nucleotides are TGCGCCAGCAGCTACCTTCGGACAGGGAGGGCCGGGGAGCTGTTTTTT.

This clone was seen more than once but under ten times. V is TRBV30 and J is TRBJ2-5; no reliable D call. Germline-derived CDR1 and CDR2 are GTSNPN and SVGIG (reference sequence). Deletions cut 2 bases from V and 0 bases from J, with 10 bases between. The length of the CDR3 is 14 residues. CDR3 DNA sequence: TGTGCCTGGAGTCTCCTGGGGTACCAAGAGACCCAGTACTTC. It codes for CAWSLLGYQETQYF.

This clone was found once. The chain combines TRBV30 with TRBJ1-5, with D perhaps matching TRBD1 (6 bases). This CDR3 region has 14 residues. CDR1 GTSNPN and CDR2 SVGIG come from the germline V gene (reference sequence). V was pared by 2 bases and J by 4 bases, with 12 bases between. The CDR3 DNA follows: TGTGCCTGGAGTAGGGGGTCGGAAAATCAGCCCCAGCATTTT. Translation gives CAWSRGSENQPQHF.

The chain couples TRBV6-6 to TRBJ1-2, with unresolved D. The CDR3 extends over 12 amino acids. Between the trimmed V and J ends, which lost 5 bases and 8 bases, there was a span of 12 bases. Germline V lookup: CDR1 MNHNY, CDR2 SVGAGI (reference sequence). CDR3 coding DNA: TGTGCCAGCAGTGACGACCTGAAGGGCTACACCTTC. Translated: CASSDDLKGYTF.

The chain couples TRBV5-8 to TRBJ2-4, with D perhaps TRBD1 (5 bases). CDR1 SGHTS and CDR2 YDEGEE come from the germline V gene. The V end lost 7 bases, the J end lost 5 bases, and 10 bases lay between the germline ends. The CDR3 covers 12 residues. The CDR3 coding sequence is TGTGCCAGCTCAGGGTACCAAAACATTCAGTACTTC. Protein product: CASSGYQNIQYF.

The J gene is TRBJ1-1, the V gene TRBV2, with a weak D call TRBD1 (5 bases). Germline V gene data show CDR1 as SNHLY and CDR2 as FYNNEI. The CDR3 covers 15 residues. The V and J ends lost 3 bases and 4 bases respectively, with 15 bases between them. This CDR3 is CASSESEGSGTEAFF. The CDR3 DNA is TGTGCCAGCAGTGAGTCAGAGGGGTCGGGCACTGAAGCTTTCTTT.

In regard to this clone: The sample contains more than one DNA sequence encoding this CDR3. V and J are TRBV10-3 and TRBJ1-2; a weak D match, TRBD1 (6 bases). The CDR3 runs to 14 residues. V lost 2 bases and J 2 bases, leaving 9 bases between the germline ends. Per the germline V gene, CDR1 is ENHRY and CDR2 is SYGVKD. CDR3 loop: CAISEGQGNYGYTF. The CDR3 nucleotides read TGTGCCATCAGTGAGGGGCAGGGGAACTATGGCTACACCTTC.

The CDR3 region is CASSPLTTGPGSPLHF. In DNA, the CDR3 is TGTGCCAGCAGCCCCCTCACGACAGGGCCAGGGTCACCCCTCCACTTT. The chain has TRBV7-2 and TRBJ1-6, with 7 bases lining up with TRBD1. This CDR3 is built from 16 residues. Germline V lookup: CDR1 SGHTA, CDR2 FQGNSA. V lost 5 bases, J lost 10 bases, and 14 bases stayed unmatched.

This chain links TRBV15 with TRBJ2-1; D uncertain. The CDR3 covers 15 residues. Germline V CDR1 and CDR2: LNHNV, YYDKDF (reference sequence). The V gene lost 0 bases and the J gene lost 13 bases, with 19 bases spanning the gap. The CDR3 spells CATSRDGRMTRKQFF. The CDR3 DNA reads as TGTGCCACCAGCAGAGATGGTCGTATGACTCGCAAACAGTTCTTC.

The V and J genes are TRBV29-1 and TRBJ1-1; D unresolved. The CDR3 runs to 11 residues. Trimming stripped 1 base from V and 4 bases from J, with 4 bases between. Germline V lookup: CDR1 SQVTM, CDR2 ANQGSEA. The CDR3 coding sequence is TGCAGCGTTGAAGGGACCACTGAAGCTTTCTTT. As protein: CSVEGTTEAFF. Using reference TRBV29-1 and TRBJ1-1 for the parts outside the CDR3, the full variable domain is SAVISQKPSRDICQRGTSLTIQCQVDSQVTMMFWYRQQPGQSLTLIATANQGSEATYESGFVIDKFPISRPNLTFSTLTVSNMSPEDSSIYLCSVEGTTEAFFGQGTRLTVV.

This chain uses TRBV15 with TRBJ2-7; possible D gene TRBD2, 6 bases. Per germline, CDR1 LNHNV and CDR2 YYDKDF (reference sequence). V gave up 8 bases and J gave up 3 bases, with 14 bases separating them. The CDR3 contains 13 residues. The CDR3 spells CATSTRRDYEQYF. In nucleotides, the CDR3 is TGTGCCACCTCGACACGGAGGGACTACGAGCAGTACTTC.

This chain uses TRBV10-3 with TRBJ2-1, with D perhaps TRBD2 (5 bases). The CDR3 totals 13 residues. From germline, CDR1 is ENHRY and CDR2 SYGVKD. V shed 6 bases and J shed 9 bases, with 15 bases lying between them. CDR3 amino acids: CAISWAVEGEQFF. The CDR3 bases are TGTGCCATCAGCTGGGCCGTCGAGGGTGAGCAGTTCTTC.

In regard to this clone: The junction differs from germline at one of its ends, possibly a read error. The CDR3 nucleotides read TGCGCCAGCAGTTTGGCGGGACAGGGGGAACCCCTCCACTTT. Translated, it gives CASSLAGQGEPLHF. V gene TRBV5-1 combines with J gene TRBJ1-6; 11 nucleotides match TRBD1. The germline V gene encodes CDR1 SGHRS and CDR2 YFSETQ. This CDR3 has 14 amino acids.

V usage is TRBV19 and J usage is TRBJ1-2, with D unclear. This CDR3 comprises 14 residues. Looked up from germline, CDR1 is LNHDA and CDR2 is SQIVND (reference sequence). V shed 9 bases and J shed 4 bases, with 18 bases lying between them. CDR3 bases: TGTGCCAGCCAAATCGAGGGAGGGTTCTATGGCTACACCTTC. Protein sequence: CASQIEGGFYGYTF.

The CDR3 DNA sequence: TGTGCCAGCAGGCAGGGCTCTAGCACAGATACGCAGTATTTT. Residues: CASRQGSSTDTQYF. The chain recombines TRBV5-4 with TRBJ2-3, with D maybe TRBD1 (5 bases). The CDR3 spans 14 residues. CDR1 and CDR2 (germline): SGHNT, YYREEE (reference sequence). V was cut by 5 bases and J by 0 bases, with 10 bases left in between.

The chain couples TRBV11-2 to TRBJ2-3; D is perhaps TRBD1 or TRBD2 (5 bases each). In germline, CDR1 is SGHAT, CDR2 FQNNGV. Trimming left V 4 bases short and J 0 bases short, with 11 bases between. This CDR3 comprises 15 residues. CDR3 residues: CASSSAGSSTDTQYF. CDR3 DNA sequence: TGTGCCAGCAGCTCCGCAGGGAGTAGCACAGATACGCAGTATTTT.

The chain has TRBV7-6 and TRBJ2-5; 9 bases map to TRBD1. V lost 5 bases, J lost 1 base, and 8 bases stayed unmatched. The CDR3 covers 16 residues. CDR1 is SGHVS and CDR2 is FNYEAQ in the germline V gene. The CDR3 reads CASSARDRAFQETQYF. CDR3 bases: TGTGCCAGCAGCGCTCGGGACAGGGCCTTCCAAGAGACCCAGTACTTC.

The chain carries TRBV30 and TRBJ1-2; D gene uncertain. Germline loops: CDR1 GTSNPN, CDR2 SVGIG (reference sequence). The CDR3 consists of 11 residues. V lost 5 bases to trimming and J lost 3 bases, with 7 bases between them. The CDR3 protein is CAWGIYYGYTF. The CDR3 DNA is TGTGCCTGGGGGATATACTATGGCTACACCTTC. Supplemented by reference TRBV30 and TRBJ1-2, the full variable domain reads SQTIHQWPATLVQPVGSPLSLECTVEGTSNPNLYWYRQAAGRGLQLLFYSVGIGQISSEVPQNLSASRPQDRQFILSSKKLLLSDSGFYLCAWGIYYGYTFGSGTRLTVV.

The genes are TRBV29-1 and TRBJ1-2; D gene ambiguous. The CDR3 is made up of 13 amino acids. Germline CDR1 is SQVTM and CDR2 is ANQGSEA. V lost 5 bases and J 7 bases, leaving 17 bases between the germline ends. The CDR3 loop reads CSVNILDRSGYTF. As DNA, the CDR3 is TGCAGCGTTAACATCTTGGACCGGAGTGGCTACACCTTC.

There are a few counts of this clone. The chain uses TRBV5-1 and TRBJ2-7; D gene uncertain. The germline V gene has CDR1 SGHRS and CDR2 YFSETQ. CDR3 length: 12 amino acids. V lost 3 bases and J lost 3, with 7 bases in between. CDR3 sequence reads: CASSSDIYEQYF. In DNA, the CDR3 is TGCGCCAGCAGCTCAGACATCTACGAGCAGTACTTC.

A few counts support this clone. The chain employs TRBV30 and TRBJ2-1, with a tentative D call TRBD1 (5 bases). Trimming removed 3 bases at V and 12 bases at J, with 18 bases between. The CDR3 contains 13 residues. Germline assignment: CDR1 GTSNPN and CDR2 SVGIG (reference sequence). The CDR3 DNA follows: TGTGCCTGGAGCTCTGGGGCGAAAGCCGGGCAGTTCTTC. Its protein is CAWSSGAKAGQFF.

V is TRBV2 and J is TRBJ2-3; 7 bases align to TRBD2. The CDR3 runs to 14 residues. Germline assignment: CDR1 SNHLY and CDR2 FYNNEI. The V segment lost 4 bases and the J segment 5 bases; nucleotides outside the gene matches: 6. CDR3 region: CASSALGGEDTQYF. CDR3 sequence (DNA): TGTGCCAGCAGTGCTCTTGGGGGGGAAGATACGCAGTATTTT. Together with reference TRBV2 and TRBJ2-3, the CDR3 gives the full variable domain: EPEVTQTPSHQVTQMGQEVILRCVPISNHLYFYWYRQILGQKVEFLVSFYNNEISEKSEIFDDQFSVERPDGSNFTLKIRSTKLEDSAMYFCASSALGGEDTQYFGPGTRLTVL.